The present entry profiles one TCR beta chain with its context. The target of this receptor is not known. No clone much larger than this one lies a single base away; base qualities are absent. The sample originates from a study of blood T cell repertoires in COVID-19 (dated by TCRdb to 2020 to 2021). Context from the whole study: Samples covering the acute and convalescent phases of COVID-19 were provided by collaborators in the United States, Italy and Spain. Subjects who had been exposed to COVID-19, were actively infected with it, or had recovered from it provided the deeply sampled blood TCRbeta repertoires that made up the dataset. HLA class I and class II types, where available, came from metadata supplied by the sample provider rather than from assay-based typing. Sample metadata almost always included a de-identified subject ID, COVID-19 status, age in years and sex. Samples were obtained from the ongoing ImmuneRACE study (first 160 participants) and from about 1,300 subjects provided by 6 global collaborators. A freely available public database, intended as a resource for researchers studying the immune response to SARS-CoV-2, is where the repertoires were released. The prospective study material was composed of cDNA or gDNA derived from T cells, B-cell-depleted T cells, or PBMCs.

The germline V gene (reference sequence) provides CDR1 PRHDT and CDR2 FYEKMQ. The CDR3, cysteine through phenylalanine, is 15 amino acids long. The kept DNA is CDR3 alone, 45 bases in frame from the first base. Trimming removed 5 bases from V and 1 base from J; the gene matches leave 6 bases unexplained. The immunoSEQ Assay, a bias-controlled multiplex PCR, was used to amplify TCRbeta CDR3 regions from genomic DNA. On the study's bioinformatics: Nucleated cell counts per sample were estimated from amplification of reference gene primers within the assay. Sequence reads were collapsed and filtered to measure the absolute abundance of every unique TCRbeta CDR3 rearrangement. For each sample, productive Simpson clonality was calculated by taking the square root of Simpson's diversity index across productive rearrangements. The clones in this table, taken by TCRdb from immuneACCESS, are in-frame only. Not every clone is retained; where verified, under half of the shortfall comes from an unresolved V gene, and the cause of the rest is unknown. V and J calls and clone size follow that table, whereas D and trimming were derived from the DNA. Across this sample there are roughly 430,000 clones, with roughly 87% seen only once. Roughly 2% of the sample rests with the top ten.

Enrolling through a virtual design, the prospective study's participants ranged in age from roughly 18 to 89 years and lived across 20 to 25 United States geographic areas. In the prospective study, participants were assigned to cohorts based on the clinical history participants reported in a screening survey and a study questionnaire. In the prospective study, mobile phlebotomists collected whole blood, serum and a nasopharyngeal or oropharyngeal swab from each participant. Prospective study participants could optionally give additional blood draws and questionnaires over an approximately two-month period. Blood samples from the prospective study were shipped frozen or at room temperature prior to DNA extraction. Study-level results and caveats: Clinical and demographic metadata were provided uncurated, with the amount varying by source and participant.

The sequence is built from TRBV13 and TRBJ2-3, and TRBD2 aligns with 7 junction nucleotides. This receptor was identified in a woman in her forties with acute COVID-19. Material: PBMCs or T cells enriched from blood (not recorded which). DNA sequence: TGTGCCAGCAGCCCCGGGGGGTACGGCACAGATACGCAGTATTTT. Its amino acids are CASSPGGYGTDTQYF.